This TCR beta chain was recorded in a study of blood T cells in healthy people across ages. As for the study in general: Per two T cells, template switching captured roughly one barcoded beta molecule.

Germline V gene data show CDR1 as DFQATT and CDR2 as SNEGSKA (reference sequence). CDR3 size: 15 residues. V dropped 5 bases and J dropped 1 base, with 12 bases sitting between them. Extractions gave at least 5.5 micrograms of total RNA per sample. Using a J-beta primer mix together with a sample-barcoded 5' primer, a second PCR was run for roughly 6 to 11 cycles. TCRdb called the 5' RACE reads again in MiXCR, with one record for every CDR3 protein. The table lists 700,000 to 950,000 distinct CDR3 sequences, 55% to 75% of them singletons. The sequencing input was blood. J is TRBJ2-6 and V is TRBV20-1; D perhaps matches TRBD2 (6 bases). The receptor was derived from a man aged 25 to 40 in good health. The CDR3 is CSALLRGSGANVLTF. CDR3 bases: TGCAGTGCTTTATTGCGGGGATCTGGGGCCAACGTCCTGACTTTC.